This T cell receptor (beta chain) originates from a study of PD-L1 blockade in urothelial cancer. Study summary: Atezolizumab (1,200 mg intravenously every 3 weeks) began in about 2014 for patients. Patients with male sex and bladder-origin urothelial cancer accounted for about 90% of the 29 enrolled. Blood was analyzed 3 weeks (second dose) and 6 weeks after treatment start.

TCRdb's table, derived via immunoSEQ multiplex PCR, lists solely in-frame clones and lacks some. Of over 75,000 clones in the sample, more than 70% are singletons; the top ten hold 0.85% to 1%. Of note for this clone: What it binds is unknown.

Study-wide points: Tumor-associated blood clones were expanded more by durable-benefit patients at 3 weeks.

Looked up from germline, CDR1 is SNHLY and CDR2 is FYNNEI. The length of the CDR3 is 16 residues. V lost 4 bases and J lost 6; bases outside the gene matches: 9. Documented time point: pretreatment peripheral blood. The receptor was derived from a woman aged 80 or over with urothelial cancer. The chain is built from TRBV2 and TRBJ2-2; 9 bases agree with TRBD1. The sample in question was PBMCs, obtained around atezolizumab (anti-PD-L1) treatment. The CDR3 here is CASSVDRGTGAGELFF. The CDR3 nucleotides read TGTGCCAGCAGTGTAGACAGGGGGACGGGTGCCGGGGAGCTGTTTTTT.